What follows describes a single TCR beta chain. Data came from immunoSEQ multiplex PCR; TCRdb stores just in-frame clones and leaves some out. The sample includes around 500,000 clones, roughly 90% of them seen just once. These data belong to a study of blood T cell repertoires in COVID-19. The germline V and J ends were trimmed by 10 bases and 3 bases, with 34 bases remaining between them. Germline V CDR1 and CDR2: LNHDA, SQIVND (reference sequence). The CDR3 contains 19 residues. Sequenced: PBMCs or T cells enriched from blood (not recorded which). This receptor was taken from a woman aged 40 to 50 who had recovered from COVID-19. The J gene is TRBJ2-7, the V gene TRBV19; a possible D gene is TRBD2 (5 bases). The CDR3 nucleotides are TGTGCCACCAAACGTCGGGGAGACTCCAGGAATATGATGAGCTACGAGCAGTACTTC. This codes for CATKRRGDSRNMMSYEQYF.